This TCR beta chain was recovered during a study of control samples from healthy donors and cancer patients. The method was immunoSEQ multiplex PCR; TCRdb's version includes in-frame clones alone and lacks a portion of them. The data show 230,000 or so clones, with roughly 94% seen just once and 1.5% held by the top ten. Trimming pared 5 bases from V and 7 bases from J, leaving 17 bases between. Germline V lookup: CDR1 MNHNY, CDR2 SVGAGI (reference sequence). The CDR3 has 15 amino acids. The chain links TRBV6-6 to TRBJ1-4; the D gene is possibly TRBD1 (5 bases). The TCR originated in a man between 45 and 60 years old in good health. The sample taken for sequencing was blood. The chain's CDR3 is CASSRPGGESEKLFF. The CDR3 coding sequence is TGTGCCAGCAGTCGTCCGGGGGGGGAAAGTGAAAAACTGTTTTTT.